The following is a T cell receptor (beta chain) sequence with its context. Its antigen is as yet unknown. The data derive from a study of CD8 T cells in Susac syndrome. Sequencing targeted TCR beta in blood CD8+ and CD4+ T cells. Findings and caveats of the study: As acknowledged by the study, its TCR sequencing and HLA analysis included a relatively small number of individuals.

RNA totalling 0.5 to 1 ug underwent reverse transcription with random hexamers. The CDR3 of TCR beta was amplified by immunoSEQ multiplex PCR across 54 Vbeta and 13 Jbeta. TCRdb analysed the immunoSEQ multiplex PCR reads with MiXCR anew, one entry per CDR3 protein. The sample has 300,000 or so distinct CDR3 sequences, approximately 90% seen once. CDR1 is SGHDN and CDR2 is FVKESK in the germline V gene. Between the trimmed V and J ends, which lost 4 bases and 9 bases, there was a span of 9 bases. The CDR3 totals 11 residues. The chain carries TRBV14 and TRBJ2-5; TRBD1 might be the D (5 bases). Material for sequencing was CD4+ T cells from PBMCs. The clonotype originates from a human donor with multiple sclerosis. The CDR3 here is CASSLKGPQYF. DNA of the CDR3: TGTGCCAGCAGCCTAAAGGGGCCCCAGTACTTC.